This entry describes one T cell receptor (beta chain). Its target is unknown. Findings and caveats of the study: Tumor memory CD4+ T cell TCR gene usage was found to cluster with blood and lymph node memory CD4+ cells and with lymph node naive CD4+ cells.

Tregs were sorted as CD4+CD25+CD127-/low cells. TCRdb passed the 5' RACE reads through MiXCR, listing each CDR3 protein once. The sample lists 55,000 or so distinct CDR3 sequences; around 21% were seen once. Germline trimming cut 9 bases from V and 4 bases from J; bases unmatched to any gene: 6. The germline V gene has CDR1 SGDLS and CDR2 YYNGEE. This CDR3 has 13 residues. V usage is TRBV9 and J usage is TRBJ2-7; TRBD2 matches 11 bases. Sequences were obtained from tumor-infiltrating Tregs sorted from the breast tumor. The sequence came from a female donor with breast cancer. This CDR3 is CATIAGGPYEQYF. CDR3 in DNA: TGTGCCACCATAGCGGGAGGGCCTTACGAGCAGTACTTC.